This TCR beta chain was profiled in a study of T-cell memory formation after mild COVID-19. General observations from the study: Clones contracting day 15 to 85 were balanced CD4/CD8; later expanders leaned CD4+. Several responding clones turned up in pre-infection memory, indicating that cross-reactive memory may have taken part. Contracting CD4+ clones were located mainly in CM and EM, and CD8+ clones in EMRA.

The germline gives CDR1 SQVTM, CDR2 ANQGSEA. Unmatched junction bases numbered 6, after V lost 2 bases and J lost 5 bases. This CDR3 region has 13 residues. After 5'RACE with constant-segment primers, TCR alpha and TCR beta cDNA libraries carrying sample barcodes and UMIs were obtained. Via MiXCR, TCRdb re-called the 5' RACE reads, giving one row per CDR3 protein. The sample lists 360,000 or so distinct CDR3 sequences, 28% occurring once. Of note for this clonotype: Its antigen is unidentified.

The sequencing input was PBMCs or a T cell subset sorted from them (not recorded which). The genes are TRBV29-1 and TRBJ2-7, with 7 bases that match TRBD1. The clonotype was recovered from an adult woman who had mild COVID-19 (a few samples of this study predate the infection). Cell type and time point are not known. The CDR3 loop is CSVEQGVRNEQYF. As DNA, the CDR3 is TGCAGCGTTGAACAGGGGGTACGGAACGAGCAGTACTTC.